The 32 T cell receptor beta chains reported below all come from one sample, sequenced in a study of control samples from healthy donors and cancer patients. The table came from immunoSEQ multiplex PCR; TCRdb's copy has only in-frame clones and leaves some out. The table shows 100,000 to 150,000 clones, with less than 90% occurring only once. Sequencing was carried out using blood. Receptors originate from a man between 18 and 29 years old in good health.

This clone turned up a few times. V and J are TRBV6-5 and TRBJ1-1; a weak D match, TRBD1 (6 bases). There are 15 residues in the CDR3. V was shortened by 6 bases and J by 2 bases, with 16 bases between the two germline ends. Germline V gives CDR1 MNHEY, CDR2 SVGAGI. The CDR3: CASRDPRDTNTEAFF. Here the CDR3 DNA reads TGTGCCAGCAGGGATCCCCGGGACACTAACACTGAAGCTTTCTTT.

The chain is built from TRBV29-1 and TRBJ1-2; D unresolved. V shed 3 bases and J shed 2 bases, with 10 bases lying between them. This CDR3 has 13 residues. Germline CDR1 and CDR2: SQVTM and ANQGSEA. CDR3 loop: CSVDYLGNYGYTF. The DNA for the CDR3 is TGCAGCGTTGATTATTTGGGGAACTATGGCTACACCTTC. The full variable domain, completed using reference TRBV29-1 and TRBJ1-2, is SAVISQKPSRDICQRGTSLTIQCQVDSQVTMMFWYRQQPGQSLTLIATANQGSEATYESGFVIDKFPISRPNLTFSTLTVSNMSPEDSSIYLCSVDYLGNYGYTFGSGTRLTVV.

As DNA, the CDR3 is TGTGCCAGCAGAGGGGGGCGCGGGGACACTGAAGCTTTCTTT. Translation gives CASRGGRGDTEAFF. This chain links TRBV9 with TRBJ1-1, with a possible D match to TRBD1 (6 bases). V lost 5 bases and J lost 3, with 14 bases in between. This CDR3 spans 14 amino acids. Germline CDR1 reads SGDLS; CDR2 reads YYNGEE.

The rearrangement joins TRBV29-1 to TRBJ2-1; 8 bases line up with TRBD2. V gave up 5 bases and J gave up 4 bases; unmatched junction bases: 10. The CDR3 length is 15 residues. CDR1 and CDR2 (germline): SQVTM, ANQGSEA. CDR3 nucleotide sequence: TGCAGCGTTCCCTCGGGGGGGCATATGTACAATGAGCAGTTCTTC. Translated: CSVPSGGHMYNEQFF.

The chain carries TRBV7-9 and TRBJ2-7; D might be TRBD1 (5 bases). In germline, CDR1 is SEHNR, CDR2 FQNEAQ (reference sequence). The CDR3 is 15 residues long. Deletions cut 2 bases from V and 2 bases from J, with 13 bases between. The CDR3 DNA reads as TGTGCCAGCAGCTTATGGGGCGGCGGAGCCTACGAGCAGTACTTC. It yields the protein CASSLWGGGAYEQYF.

The chain is built from TRBV15 and TRBJ2-1; 9 nucleotides align to TRBD2. Trimming at V came to 1 base and at J to 6 bases, leaving 4 bases not matched to a gene. This CDR3 has 15 residues. In germline, CDR1 is LNHNV, CDR2 YYDKDF (reference sequence). The chain's CDR3 is CATSRGLAGSNEQFF. The DNA for the CDR3 is TGTGCCACCAGCAGAGGGCTAGCGGGGAGCAATGAGCAGTTCTTC.

This clone came up once. This sequence joins TRBV7-3 and TRBJ2-1; TRBD2 agrees at 7 bases. Trimming cost V 4 bases and J 10 bases; bases outside gene matches: 13. Germline-derived CDR1 and CDR2 are SGHTA and FQGTGA. The CDR3 runs 15 residues. The CDR3 sequence is CASSSFGQTSREQFF. Here the CDR3 DNA reads TGTGCCAGCAGCTCCTTCGGCCAGACTAGCCGGGAGCAGTTCTTC.

The chain is built from TRBV6-1 and TRBJ2-3; 9 bases are shared with TRBD2. V shed 3 bases, J shed 4 bases, and the junction held 5 bases outside the gene matches. The CDR3 is 15 amino acids. Germline values: CDR1 MNHNS, CDR2 SASEGT. The CDR3 is CASSDPGLASDTQYF. CDR3 DNA sequence: TGTGCCAGCAGTGACCCGGGACTAGCCTCAGATACGCAGTATTTT.

The rearrangement joins TRBV9 to TRBJ2-3, with D unresolved. Trimming took off 0 bases at V and 0 bases at J, with 8 bases between the two ends. CDR1 and CDR2 from the germline V gene are SGDLS and YYNGEE. The CDR3 has 15 residues. The CDR3 sequence: CASSVAATSTDTQYF. The CDR3 bases are TGTGCCAGCAGCGTAGCAGCGACTAGCACAGATACGCAGTATTTT.

V usage is TRBV4-1 and J usage is TRBJ1-5, with D possibly being TRBD1 (6 bases). The CDR3 runs 16 residues. V was pared by 0 bases and J by 7 bases, with 16 bases between. In germline, CDR1 is MGHRA, CDR2 YSYEKL. CDR3 protein: CASSQDGGGRGQPQHF. CDR3 sequence (DNA): TGCGCCAGCAGCCAAGATGGTGGGGGGCGCGGACAGCCCCAGCATTTT.

The chain combines TRBV24-1 with TRBJ2-5; D might be TRBD1 (5 bases). The V end lost 3 bases, the J end lost 4 bases, and 14 bases lay between the germline ends. The CDR3 extends over 15 amino acids. Germline lookup yields CDR1 KGHDR and CDR2 SFDVKD. In DNA, the CDR3 is TGTGCCACCAGTGATCCCGGACAATTGGGAGAGACCCAGTACTTC. Protein sequence: CATSDPGQLGETQYF.

The rearrangement joins TRBV28 to TRBJ2-1; maybe TRBD1 (7 bases). The CDR3 covers 17 residues. Germline V lookup: CDR1 MDHEN, CDR2 SYDVKM. The V end lost 3 bases, the J end lost 0 bases, and 15 bases lay between the germline ends. Here the CDR3 reads CASSLASRGVSYNEQFF. The DNA for the CDR3 is TGTGCCAGCAGTTTGGCCAGCAGGGGGGTCTCCTACAATGAGCAGTTCTTC. Filled out from reference TRBV28 and TRBJ2-1, the complete variable domain reads DVKVTQSSRYLVKRTGEKVFLECVQDMDHENMFWYRQDPGLGLRLIYFSYDVKMKEKGDIPEGYSVSREKKERFSLILESASTNQTSMYLCASSLASRGVSYNEQFFGPGTRLTVL.

About this clone: At one of its ends the junction is not consistent with the germline gene, which may arise from a read error. The rearrangement uses TRBV7-2 and TRBJ1-5; 8 positions match TRBD1. CDR3 length: 19 residues. The germline V gene encodes CDR1 SGHTA and CDR2 FQGNSA. In DNA form, the CDR3 reads TGTGCCAGCAGTTTAGCCGGGATTGGCGTACAGGGGGATAGTCAGCCCCAGCATTTT. Encoded protein: CASSLAGIGVQGDSQPQHF.

The rearrangement joins TRBV7-8 to TRBJ2-2; 15 positions agree with TRBD2. Germline values: CDR1 SGHVS, CDR2 FQNEAQ. The CDR3 extends over 16 amino acids. The V and J ends lost 4 bases and 6 bases, in that order; junction bases with no gene match: 3. CDR3 DNA: TGTGCCAGCAGCTCGAGGACTAGCGGGAGGGCCGGGGAGCTGTTTTTT. Amino acids: CASSSRTSGRAGELFF.

This sequence joins TRBV19 and TRBJ2-7, with D perhaps TRBD1 or TRBD2 (6 bases each). This CDR3 comprises 15 residues. V lost 1 base and J 2 bases, leaving 12 bases between the germline ends. From germline, CDR1 is LNHDA and CDR2 SQIVND (reference sequence). CDR3 nucleotide sequence: TGTGCCAGTAGTATAGTGTGGGGGGCACCCTACGAGCAGTACTTC. Translating it yields CASSIVWGAPYEQYF.

This chain links TRBV10-1 with TRBJ2-1; 8 bases fit TRBD2. V lost 3 bases, J lost 1 base, and 11 bases stayed unmatched. The CDR3 spans 18 residues. CDR1 WNHNN and CDR2 SYGVQD come from the germline V gene (reference sequence). The CDR3 DNA reads TGCGCCAGCAGTGATACGACTATCGGGAGGGCGTCCTACAATGAGCAGTTCTTC. This translates into CASSDTTIGRASYNEQFF.

The chain employs TRBV5-1 and TRBJ2-1, with 15 bases that match TRBD2. The junction had 1 base not matched to a gene; V was cut back by 4 bases and J by 2 bases. CDR3 length equals 16 residues. Germline values: CDR1 SGHRS, CDR2 YFSETQ. CDR3 bases: TGCGCCAGCAGCGGGACTAGCGGGAGGACCTACAATGAGCAGTTCTTC. It encodes CASSGTSGRTYNEQFF.

This chain connects TRBV15 to TRBJ2-7; D is undetermined. The CDR3 has 14 amino acids. V lost 3 bases and J lost 5, with 14 bases in between. CDR1 and CDR2 (germline): LNHNV, YYDKDF (reference sequence). DNA of the CDR3: TGTGCCACCAGCAGGGAGACCTCAGGCGACGAGCAGTACTTC. Its translation is CATSRETSGDEQYF.

The chain uses TRBV7-3 and TRBJ1-2; D gene ambiguous. Between the trimmed V and J ends, which lost 5 bases and 4 bases, there was a span of 11 bases. CDR3 size: 13 residues. The germline V gene has CDR1 SGHTA and CDR2 FQGTGA. CDR3 DNA sequence: TGTGCCAGCAGCCTCAATCGAGGCTATGGCTACACCTTC. This sequence encodes CASSLNRGYGYTF.

V and J are TRBV9 and TRBJ2-3; no clear D. Per germline, CDR1 SGDLS and CDR2 YYNGEE. The CDR3 consists of 13 residues. V was pared by 4 bases and J by 4 bases, with 10 bases between. The CDR3 DNA sequence: TGTGCCAGCAGCACCCGATCTGCAGATACGCAGTATTTT. As protein: CASSTRSADTQYF. Supplemented by reference TRBV9 and TRBJ2-3, the full variable domain reads DSGVTQTPKHLITATGQRVTLRCSPRSGDLSVYWYQQSLDQGLQFLIQYYNGEERAKGNILERFSAQQFPDLHSELNLSSLELGDSALYFCASSTRSADTQYFGPGTRLTVL.

The chain has TRBV14 and TRBJ2-2; D is undetermined. The V and J ends lost 2 bases and 4 bases respectively, with 5 bases between them. The CDR3 is made up of 13 amino acids. The V gene's germline CDR1 is SGHDN and CDR2 FVKESK. The CDR3: CASSQTATGELFF. CDR3 in DNA: TGTGCCAGCAGCCAAACAGCCACCGGGGAGCTGTTTTTT.

The CDR3 region is CASSVVASSGNTIYF. In nucleotides, the CDR3 is TGTGCCAGCAGCGTAGTGGCAAGCTCTGGAAACACCATATATTTT. This chain joins TRBV9 and TRBJ1-3; D is unresolved. This CDR3 contains 15 residues. Trimming cost V 0 bases and J 0 bases, with 7 bases left between them. The V gene's germline CDR1 is SGDLS and CDR2 YYNGEE. The entire variable domain, with the rest obtained from reference TRBV9 and TRBJ1-3, is as follows: DSGVTQTPKHLITATGQRVTLRCSPRSGDLSVYWYQQSLDQGLQFLIQYYNGEERAKGNILERFSAQQFPDLHSELNLSSLELGDSALYFCASSVVASSGNTIYFGEGSWLTVV.

This chain connects TRBV11-3 to TRBJ2-1; TRBD2 matches at 7 bases. Trimming removed 1 base from V and 9 bases from J; junction bases left unmatched: 9. CDR1 SGHNT and CDR2 YENEEA come from the germline V gene. The CDR3 spans 15 residues. In DNA, the CDR3 is TGTGCCAGCAGCTTAGGTAGCGGGTCCCAAGGTGAGCAGTTCTTC. Translating it yields CASSLGSGSQGEQFF.

This clone was counted a single time. This chain joins TRBV6-1 and TRBJ1-2, with unresolved D. V lost 0 bases and J lost 3, with 11 bases in between. In germline, CDR1 is MNHNS, CDR2 SASEGT. This CDR3 contains 15 residues. Here the CDR3 DNA reads TGTGCCAGCAGTGAAGCGGCGCAGTTCTACTATGGCTACACCTTC. It is translated as CASSEAAQFYYGYTF.

In its sample, this clone was seen once. The chain carries TRBV10-2 and TRBJ1-4; D might be TRBD1 (6 bases). V was shortened by 4 bases and J by 0 bases, with 24 bases between the two germline ends. From germline, CDR1 is WSHSY and CDR2 SAAADI. The CDR3 spans 20 residues. CDR3 sequence: CASSGGGRGRDVATNEKLFF. The CDR3 nucleotides are TGCGCCAGCAGTGGCGGGGGCAGGGGAAGAGACGTTGCAACTAATGAAAAACTGTTTTTT.

V usage is TRBV14 and J usage is TRBJ2-1; 8 bases line up with TRBD2. V dropped 0 bases and J dropped 0; count of bases not matched to a gene: 25. Germline values: CDR1 SGHDN, CDR2 FVKESK. This CDR3 is 24 amino acids long. CDR3 sequence (DNA): TGTGCCAGCAGCCAAGATATCCGGTTTGCGGGAGGTAACTTATATAAATTCTCCTACAATGAGCAGTTCTTC. Protein: CASSQDIRFAGGNLYKFSYNEQFF.

The chain links TRBV2 to TRBJ1-5; no clear D gene. Trimming removed 8 bases from V and 0 bases from J, with 14 bases in between. This CDR3 is 15 amino acids long. CDR1 is SNHLY and CDR2 is FYNNEI in the germline V gene. For the CDR3, the DNA is TGTGCCAGCGAGGGTACGGATTATAGCAATCAGCCCCAGCATTTT. It specifies CASEGTDYSNQPQHF.

The V and J genes are TRBV27 and TRBJ2-2, with 8 bases aligning to TRBD1. The CDR3 contains 15 residues. V lost 5 bases, J lost 5 bases, and 7 bases stayed unmatched. Germline CDR1 and CDR2: MNHEY and SMNVEV (reference sequence). The CDR3 sequence: CASSIRQGSTGELFF. CDR3 coding DNA: TGTGCCAGCAGTATCAGACAGGGGAGTACCGGGGAGCTGTTTTTT.

This chain uses TRBV7-9 with TRBJ1-2; D is unclear. Germline V gene sequence: CDR1 SEHNR, CDR2 FQNEAQ (reference sequence). The CDR3 is 15 amino acids. Trimming left V 0 bases short and J 4 bases short, with 12 bases between. The CDR3 DNA sequence: TGTGCCAGCAGCTTAGCCCAGGCAGGCCCCTATGGCTACACCTTC. Residues: CASSLAQAGPYGYTF. Supplemented by reference TRBV7-9 and TRBJ1-2, the full variable domain reads DTGVSQNPRHKITKRGQNVTFRCDPISEHNRLYWYRQTLGQGPEFLTYFQNEAQLEKSRLLSDRFSAERPKGSFSTLEIQRTEQGDSAMYLCASSLAQAGPYGYTFGSGTRLTVV.

The chain links TRBV6-2 or TRBV6-3 to TRBJ2-7, with 8 bases fitting TRBD1. Per the germline V gene, CDR1 is MNHEY and CDR2 is SVGEGT. This CDR3 region has 15 residues. The V gene end was trimmed by 5 bases and the J gene end by 0 bases; junction bases not matched to a gene: 6. The CDR3 loop is CASSDAGTGSYEQYF. As DNA, the CDR3 is TGTGCCAGCAGTGACGCCGGGACAGGCTCCTACGAGCAGTACTTC.

This chain links TRBV12-3 or TRBV12-4 with TRBJ2-1; TRBD2 is a possible D gene (5 bases). The V and J ends lost 11 bases and 1 base respectively, with 12 bases between them. CDR3 length: 13 residues. This chain's CDR3 is CAVRRGSYNEQFF. The CDR3, as DNA: TGTGCCGTACGAAGAGGGTCCTACAATGAGCAGTTCTTC.

V gene TRBV5-1 combines with J gene TRBJ2-1; 8 nucleotides match TRBD2. The V gene end was trimmed by 2 bases and the J gene end by 1 base; junction bases not matched to a gene: 2. The CDR3 has 15 residues. Germline V gene lookup returns CDR1 SGHRS and CDR2 YFSETQ. The CDR3 DNA is TGCGCCAGCAGCTTTAGCGGGATGTCCTACAATGAGCAGTTCTTC. The encoded protein is CASSFSGMSYNEQFF.